This note documents a single T cell receptor (beta chain) sequence. CDR3 length equals 10 residues. V was shortened by 1 base and J by 8 bases, with 2 bases between the two germline ends. From the reads, TCRdb called clonotypes with MiXCR, one entry per CDR3 protein. This table holds 250,000 to 300,000 distinct CDR3 sequences, around 13% found once. This sample stems from a study of T cell repertoires in cytomegalovirus infection. Specimen: PBMCs. The receptor was isolated from a human donor in good health (CMV status not recorded). Some clones in this sample may be carry-over from other donors' samples. The rearrangement joins TRBV12-3 or TRBV12-4 to TRBJ1-2; no firm D call. The CDR3 nucleotides are TGTGCCAGCAGTTTAGTCGGCTACACCTTC. Its translation: CASSLVGYTF.